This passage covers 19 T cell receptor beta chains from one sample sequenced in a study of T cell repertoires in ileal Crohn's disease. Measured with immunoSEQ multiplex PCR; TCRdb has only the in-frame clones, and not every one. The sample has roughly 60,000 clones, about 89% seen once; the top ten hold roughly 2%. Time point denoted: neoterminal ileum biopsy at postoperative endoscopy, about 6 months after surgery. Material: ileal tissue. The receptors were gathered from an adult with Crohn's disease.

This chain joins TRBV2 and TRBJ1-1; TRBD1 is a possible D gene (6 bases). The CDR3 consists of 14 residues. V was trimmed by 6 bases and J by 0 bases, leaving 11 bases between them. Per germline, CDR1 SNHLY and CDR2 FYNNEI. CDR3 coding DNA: TGTGCCAGCAGCAGGGGACCGATGAACACTGAAGCTTTCTTT. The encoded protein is CASSRGPMNTEAFF.

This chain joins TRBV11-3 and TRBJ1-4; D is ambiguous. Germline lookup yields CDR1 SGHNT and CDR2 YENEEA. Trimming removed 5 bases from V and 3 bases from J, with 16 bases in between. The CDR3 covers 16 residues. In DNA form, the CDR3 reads TGTGCCAGCAGCCCCGGCGCGGGAGGACCTAATGAAAAACTGTTTTTT. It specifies CASSPGAGGPNEKLFF.

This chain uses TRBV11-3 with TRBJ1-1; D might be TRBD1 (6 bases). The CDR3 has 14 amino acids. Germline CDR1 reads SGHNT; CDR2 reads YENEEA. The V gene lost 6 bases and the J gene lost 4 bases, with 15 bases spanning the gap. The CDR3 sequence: CASRVNRDGTEAFF. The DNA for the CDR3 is TGTGCCAGCAGAGTAAACAGGGATGGCACTGAAGCTTTCTTT.

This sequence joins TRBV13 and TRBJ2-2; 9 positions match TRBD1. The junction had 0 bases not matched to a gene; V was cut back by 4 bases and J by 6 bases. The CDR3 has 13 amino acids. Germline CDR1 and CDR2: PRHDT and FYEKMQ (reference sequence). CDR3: CASSWTGAGELFF. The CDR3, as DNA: TGTGCCAGCAGCTGGACAGGGGCCGGGGAGCTGTTTTTT.

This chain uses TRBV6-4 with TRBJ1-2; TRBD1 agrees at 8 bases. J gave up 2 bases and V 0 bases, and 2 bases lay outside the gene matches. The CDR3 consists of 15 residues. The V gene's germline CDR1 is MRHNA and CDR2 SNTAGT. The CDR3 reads CASSDSGTGNYGYTF. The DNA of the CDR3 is TGTGCCAGCAGTGACTCCGGGACAGGAAACTATGGCTACACCTTC.

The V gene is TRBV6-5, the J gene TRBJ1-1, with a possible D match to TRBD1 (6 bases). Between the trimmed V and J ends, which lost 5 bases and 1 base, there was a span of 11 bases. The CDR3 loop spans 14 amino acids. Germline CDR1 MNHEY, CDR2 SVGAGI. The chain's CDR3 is CASSLQGSNTEAFF. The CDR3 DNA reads TGTGCCAGCAGTCTACAGGGTTCGAACACTGAAGCTTTCTTT.

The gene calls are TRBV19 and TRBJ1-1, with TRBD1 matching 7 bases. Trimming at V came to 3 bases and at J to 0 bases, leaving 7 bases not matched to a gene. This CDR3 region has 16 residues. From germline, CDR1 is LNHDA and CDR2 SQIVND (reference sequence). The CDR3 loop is CASSMRTGVMNTEAFF. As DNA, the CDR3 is TGTGCCAGTAGTATGAGGACAGGCGTGATGAACACTGAAGCTTTCTTT.

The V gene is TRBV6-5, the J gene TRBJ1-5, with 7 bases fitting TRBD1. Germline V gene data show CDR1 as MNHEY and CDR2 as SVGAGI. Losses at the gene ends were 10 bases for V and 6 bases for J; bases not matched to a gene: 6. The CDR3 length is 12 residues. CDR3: CATKQGTQPQHF. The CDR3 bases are TGTGCCACCAAACAGGGGACTCAGCCCCAGCATTTT.

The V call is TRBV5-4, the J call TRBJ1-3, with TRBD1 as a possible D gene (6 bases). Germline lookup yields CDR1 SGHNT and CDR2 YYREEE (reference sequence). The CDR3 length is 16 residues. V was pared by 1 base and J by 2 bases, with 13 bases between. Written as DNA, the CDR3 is TGTGCCAGCAGCTTGTGGGGGGGCGCAGCTGGAAACACCATATATTTT. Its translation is CASSLWGGAAGNTIYF.

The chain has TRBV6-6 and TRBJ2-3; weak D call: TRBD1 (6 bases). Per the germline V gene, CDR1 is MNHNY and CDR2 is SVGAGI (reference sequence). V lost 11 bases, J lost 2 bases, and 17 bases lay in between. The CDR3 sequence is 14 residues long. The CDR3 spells CASRFGQYTDTQYF. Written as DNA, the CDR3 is TGTGCCTCAAGATTCGGACAGTACACAGATACGCAGTATTTT.

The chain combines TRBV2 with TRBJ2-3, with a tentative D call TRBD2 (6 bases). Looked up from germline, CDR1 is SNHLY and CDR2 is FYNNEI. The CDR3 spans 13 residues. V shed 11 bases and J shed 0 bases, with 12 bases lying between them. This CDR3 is CAGQRASTDTQYF. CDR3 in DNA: TGTGCCGGGCAGCGGGCCAGCACAGATACGCAGTATTTT.

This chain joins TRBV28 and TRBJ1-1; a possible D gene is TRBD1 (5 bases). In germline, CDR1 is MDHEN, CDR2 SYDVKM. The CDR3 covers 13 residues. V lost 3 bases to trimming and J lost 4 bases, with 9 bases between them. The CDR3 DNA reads TGTGCCAGCAGTTTTGGCAGGGCCACTGAAGCTTTCTTT. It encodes CASSFGRATEAFF.

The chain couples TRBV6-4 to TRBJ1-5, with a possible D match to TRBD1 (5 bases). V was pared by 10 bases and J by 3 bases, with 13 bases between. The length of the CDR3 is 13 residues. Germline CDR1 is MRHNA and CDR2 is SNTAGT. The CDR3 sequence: CAIVDRLNQPQHF. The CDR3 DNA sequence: TGTGCCATCGTTGACAGACTCAATCAGCCCCAGCATTTT.

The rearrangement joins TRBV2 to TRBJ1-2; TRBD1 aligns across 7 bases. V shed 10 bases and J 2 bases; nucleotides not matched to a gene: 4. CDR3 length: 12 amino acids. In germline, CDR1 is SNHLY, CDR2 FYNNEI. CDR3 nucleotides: TGTGCCACCTTGACAGGGAACTATGGCTACACCTTC. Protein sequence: CATLTGNYGYTF.

In nucleotides, the CDR3 is TGTGCCAGCAGTGACCTTCGTAGGGGCATTGGGGGGGATGAAAAACTGTTTTTT. Protein: CASSDLRRGIGGDEKLFF. The rearrangement uses TRBV6-4 and TRBJ1-4, with a tentative D call TRBD1 (5 bases). The germline V gene encodes CDR1 MRHNA and CDR2 SNTAGT. This CDR3 comprises 18 residues. V dropped 2 bases and J dropped 6 bases, with 22 bases sitting between them.

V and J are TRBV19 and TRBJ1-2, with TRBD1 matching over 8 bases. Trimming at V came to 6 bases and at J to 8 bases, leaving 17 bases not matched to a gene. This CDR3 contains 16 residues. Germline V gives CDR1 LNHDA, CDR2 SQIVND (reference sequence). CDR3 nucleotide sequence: TGTGCCAGTAGCCCCACCCGCCGAAGGACAGGGCAAGGCTACACCTTC. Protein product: CASSPTRRRTGQGYTF.

CDR3 in amino acids: CASSSGQGYEQYF. In nucleotides, the CDR3 is TGTGCCAGCAGCTCAGGACAGGGCTACGAGCAGTACTTC. The genes are TRBV11-3 and TRBJ2-7, with 8 bases that match TRBD1. CDR3 length: 13 amino acids. With V trimmed by 4 bases and J by 3 bases, 2 bases remained unmatched. Germline V gene data show CDR1 as SGHNT and CDR2 as YENEEA. Complete variable domain (other parts from reference TRBV11-3 and TRBJ2-7): EAGVVQSPRYKIIEKKQPVAFWCNPISGHNTLYWYLQNLGQGPELLIRYENEEAVDDSQLPKDRFSAERLKGVDSTLKIQPAELGDSAVYLCASSSGQGYEQYFGPGTRLTVT.

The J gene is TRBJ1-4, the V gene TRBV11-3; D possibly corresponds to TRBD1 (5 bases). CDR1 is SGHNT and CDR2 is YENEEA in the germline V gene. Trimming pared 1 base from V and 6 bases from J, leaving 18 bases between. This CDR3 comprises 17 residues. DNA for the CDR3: TGTGCCAGCAGCTTAGGACCCCTCGGGGGTGGCCATGAAAAACTGTTTTTT. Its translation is CASSLGPLGGGHEKLFF.

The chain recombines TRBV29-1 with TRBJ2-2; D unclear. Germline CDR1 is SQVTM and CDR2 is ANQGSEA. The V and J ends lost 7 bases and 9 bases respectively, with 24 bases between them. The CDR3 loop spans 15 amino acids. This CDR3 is CSAGFGSSRARELFF. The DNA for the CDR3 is TGCAGCGCTGGCTTCGGTAGCTCACGAGCCAGGGAGCTGTTTTTT.